Below are 21 T cell receptor beta chains sequenced from a single sample in a study of cytomegalovirus exposure and HLA in healthy donors (dated by TCRdb to 2015 to 2018). The library relied on the immunoSEQ multiplex PCR assay. The multiplex PCR relied on a mix of 60 forward primers for TCR Vbeta segments and 13 reverse primers for TCR Jbeta segments. Here the immuneACCESS table is served through TCRdb, limited to in-frame sequences with V and J called. Missing clones are a known gap in these copies; in checked studies unresolved V genes cover under half, and the rest lacks a known reason. The table kept for this sample lists 38,000 or so clones. The leading ten clones occupy 7.5% to 9.5% of the sample. The sequencing input was PBMCs. The receptors were gathered from a man aged 35 to 55 in good health and CMV-seropositive.

This sequence joins TRBV6-5 and TRBJ1-1; tentatively, D is TRBD1 (5 bases). Trimming pared 6 bases from V and 3 bases from J, leaving 14 bases between. The CDR3 runs to 14 residues. Germline CDR1 reads MNHEY; CDR2 reads SVGAGI. CDR3 sequence (DNA): TGTGCCAGCAGCCCGGGGGACCGAGACACTGAAGCTTTCTTT. It encodes CASSPGDRDTEAFF.

Remarks on this clone: A junction boundary mismatches the germline segment, possibly from a read error. The chain recombines TRBV7-2 with TRBJ2-7; a possible D gene is TRBD1 (5 bases). CDR3 length: 14 residues. The germline CDR1 and CDR2 sequences are SGHTA and FQGNSA. CDR3 in amino acids: CASSLSRASNEQYF. The CDR3 DNA reads as TGTGCCAGCAGCTTAAGCAGGGCCTCCAACGAGCAGTACTTC.

The V and J genes are TRBV11-2 and TRBJ2-7, with unresolved D. CDR1 is SGHAT, CDR2 FQNNGV, per germline. The CDR3 covers 15 residues. The V end lost 0 bases, the J end lost 4 bases, and 13 bases lay between the germline ends. The CDR3 sequence: CASSLDIENLYEQYF. As DNA, the CDR3 is TGTGCCAGCAGCTTAGATATAGAAAACCTTTACGAGCAGTACTTC.

In regard to this clone: The germline gene is not matched at one end of the junction; a read error may be the cause. This chain joins TRBV27 and TRBJ1-2; 9 bases line up with TRBD1. This CDR3 region has 16 residues. The germline V gene has CDR1 MNHEY and CDR2 SMNVEV (reference sequence). The CDR3 spells CASSLSPGQGNYGYTF. CDR3 DNA: TGTGCCAGCAGTCTATCTCCGGGACAGGGTAACTATGGCTACACCTTC.

The chain couples TRBV19 to TRBJ1-1, with a weak D call TRBD1 (5 bases). Germline values: CDR1 LNHDA, CDR2 SQIVND (reference sequence). The germline V and J ends were trimmed by 3 bases and 4 bases, with 18 bases remaining between them. This CDR3 has 16 residues. The CDR3 DNA reads as TGTGCCAGTAGTATCTGGTCAGGGCATGCGGCCACTGAAGCTTTCTTT. As protein: CASSIWSGHAATEAFF. Filled out from reference TRBV19 and TRBJ1-1, the complete variable domain reads DGGITQSPKYLFRKEGQNVTLSCEQNLNHDAMYWYRQDPGQGLRLIYYSQIVNDFQKGDIAEGYSVSREKKESFPLTVTSAQKNPTAFYLCASSIWSGHAATEAFFGQGTRLTVV.

V is TRBV4-3 and J is TRBJ1-2; weak D call: TRBD1 (6 bases). Trimming cost V 4 bases and J 2 bases, with 14 bases left between them. The CDR3 runs to 15 residues. Germline V gene sequence: CDR1 LGHNA, CDR2 YSLEER. CDR3 region: CASSLGTTTNYGYTF. CDR3 nucleotide sequence: TGCGCCAGCAGCCTCGGGACAACCACAAACTATGGCTACACCTTC.

The rearrangement links TRBV5-1 to TRBJ2-5; TRBD2 matches 11 bases. The J call may be wrong; the DNA end is better matched by TRBJ2-7. Germline-derived CDR1 and CDR2 are SGHRS and YFSETQ. This CDR3 has 17 residues. DNA for the CDR3: TGCGCCAGCAGCTTGCGGGCTAGCGGGAGGCAAACCTACGAGCAGTACTTC. Residues: CASSLRASGRQTYEQYF.

About this clone itself: Other DNA sequences from this sample encode an identical CDR3 as well. The chain has TRBV18 and TRBJ2-1; 8 bases are shared with TRBD1. CDR3 length equals 14 residues. Germline V gene lookup returns CDR1 KGHSH and CDR2 LQKENI. The ends lost 3 bases at V and 3 bases at J; junction bases unmatched: 1. CDR3 residues: CASSPGQGYNEQFF. The CDR3 DNA reads TGTGCCAGCTCACCCGGACAGGGCTACAATGAGCAGTTCTTC.

V usage is TRBV15 and J usage is TRBJ1-1; 8 bases map to TRBD1. The V and J ends lost 1 base and 11 bases, in that order; junction bases with no gene match: 18. The CDR3 extends over 17 amino acids. In germline, CDR1 is LNHNV, CDR2 YYDKDF (reference sequence). The CDR3 DNA follows: TGTGCCACCAGCAGAGGCGGGGGCTGGCAGGGGGCTAAATTGGCTTTCTTT. This gives the protein CATSRGGGWQGAKLAFF.

The V gene is TRBV6-5, the J gene TRBJ1-2; no reliable D call. Germline V gene sequence: CDR1 MNHEY, CDR2 SVGAGI. V was cut by 6 bases and J by 3 bases, with 8 bases left in between. The CDR3 is made up of 12 amino acids. The CDR3 DNA follows: TGTGCCAGCAGCGAGAGGGACTATGGCTACACCTTC. It yields the protein CASSERDYGYTF.

This chain links TRBV5-4 with TRBJ2-5; 9 positions agree with TRBD2. The last part of the DNA fits TRBJ2-7 better; the J call may be wrong. Germline-derived CDR1 and CDR2 are SGHNT and YYREEE (reference sequence). The CDR3 runs 14 residues. In nucleotides, the CDR3 is TGTGCCAGCAGCCGGGCGGGAGGGCCCTACGAGCAGTACTTC. This gives the protein CASSRAGGPYEQYF.

CDR3 region: CASSYSTGVIYEQYF. CDR3 DNA sequence: TGTGCCAGCAGTTACTCTACCGGAGTAATCTACGAGCAGTACTTC. The V and J genes are TRBV6-5 and TRBJ2-7; no reliable D call. Germline assignment: CDR1 MNHEY and CDR2 SVGAGI. CDR3 length: 15 residues. The V end lost 0 bases, the J end lost 3 bases, and 12 bases lay between the germline ends.

The V call is TRBV7-3, the J call TRBJ2-1; 11 nucleotides line up with TRBD2. The V gene end was trimmed by 5 bases and the J gene end by 4 bases; junction bases not matched to a gene: 4. The germline V gene encodes CDR1 SGHTA and CDR2 FQGTGA. The CDR3 sequence is 15 residues long. The CDR3 sequence: CASSQTSGVYNEQFF. The CDR3 DNA reads TGTGCCAGCAGCCAGACTAGCGGGGTTTACAATGAGCAGTTCTTC.

This sequence joins TRBV18 and TRBJ2-2, with D perhaps matching TRBD1 (6 bases). Trimming shortened V by 2 bases and J by 3 bases, and 13 bases separated the two germline ends. The CDR3 loop spans 16 amino acids. Germline V CDR1 and CDR2: KGHSH, LQKENI. As DNA, the CDR3 is TGTGCCAGCTCACCAAGCAGGGGTTCGTACACCGGGGAGCTGTTTTTT. Protein: CASSPSRGSYTGELFF.

The chain employs TRBV6-1 and TRBJ2-5; D might be TRBD2 (6 bases). Germline loops: CDR1 MNHNS, CDR2 SASEGT. The CDR3 length is 19 residues. V was clipped by 0 bases and J by 5 bases, with 25 bases between them. Written as DNA, the CDR3 is TGTGCCAGCAGTGAAGCAAGGTTAGGAGGGAGGTCCAGCTGGGAGACCCAGTACTTC. Encoded protein: CASSEARLGGRSSWETQYF.

The chain has TRBV10-3 and TRBJ2-5; the D gene is possibly TRBD1 (6 bases). V was shortened by 11 bases and J by 13 bases, with 26 bases between the two germline ends. Germline loops: CDR1 ENHRY, CDR2 SYGVKD. The CDR3 extends over 13 amino acids. CDR3: CASRPGRDTGPYF. The CDR3 DNA follows: TGTGCCTCCCGGCCGGGTCGGGACACCGGACCGTACTTC.

This chain joins TRBV5-5 and TRBJ1-5; 8 positions match TRBD1. The CDR3 length is 14 residues. CDR1 and CDR2 from the germline V gene are SGHKS and YYEKEE (reference sequence). Trimming removed 0 bases from V and 5 bases from J; junction bases left unmatched: 1. This chain's CDR3 is CASSLGQGYQPQHF. CDR3 nucleotides: TGTGCCAGCAGCTTGGGACAGGGGTATCAGCCCCAGCATTTT.

The chain joins TRBV6-5 to TRBJ2-7; 7 bases map to TRBD2. V shed 6 bases, J shed 0 bases, and the junction held 8 bases outside the gene matches. CDR1 is MNHEY and CDR2 is SVGAGI in the germline V gene. There are 15 residues in the CDR3. The CDR3 here is CASRTPAGVSYEQYF. CDR3 in DNA: TGTGCCAGCAGGACACCGGCGGGAGTCTCCTACGAGCAGTACTTC.

V gene TRBV19 combines with J gene TRBJ2-3; TRBD2 is a possible D gene (5 bases). Germline V gene sequence: CDR1 LNHDA, CDR2 SQIVND (reference sequence). The CDR3 consists of 14 residues. Between the trimmed V and J ends, which lost 7 bases and 1 base, there was a span of 12 bases. The CDR3 nucleotides are TGTGCCAGTACCCATGGAGCGGGCACAGATACGCAGTATTTT. Translation gives CASTHGAGTDTQYF.

V is TRBV18 and J is TRBJ2-5; TRBD1 matches at 7 bases. Germline V CDR1 and CDR2: KGHSH, LQKENI. The length of the CDR3 is 13 residues. V trimming: 6 bases; J trimming: 2 bases; junction bases outside the gene matches: 3. CDR3 sequence (DNA): TGTGCCAGCTCCCAGGGGGAGCAAGAGACCCAGTACTTC. Its protein is CASSQGEQETQYF.

The chain uses TRBV6-5 and TRBJ2-7; D might be TRBD2 (6 bases). The CDR3 sequence is 16 residues long. V lost 1 base and J 2 bases, leaving 15 bases between the germline ends. From germline, CDR1 is MNHEY and CDR2 SVGAGI. CDR3 DNA: TGTGCCAGCAGTTACTGGGGGGAGAAGGGACCCTACGAGCAGTACTTC. Translated, it gives CASSYWGEKGPYEQYF.